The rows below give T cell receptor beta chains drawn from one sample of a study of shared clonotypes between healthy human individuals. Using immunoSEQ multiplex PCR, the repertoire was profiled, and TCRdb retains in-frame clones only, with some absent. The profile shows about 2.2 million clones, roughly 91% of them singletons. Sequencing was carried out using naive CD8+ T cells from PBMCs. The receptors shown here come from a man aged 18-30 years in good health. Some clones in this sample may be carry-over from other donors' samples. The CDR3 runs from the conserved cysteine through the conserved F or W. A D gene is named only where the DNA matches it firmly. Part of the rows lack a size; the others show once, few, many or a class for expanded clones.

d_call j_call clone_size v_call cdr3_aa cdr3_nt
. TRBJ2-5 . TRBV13 CASSLGDLGRRETQYF TGTGCCAGCAGCTTAGGGGATTTGGGTCGGCGGGAGACCCAGTACTTC
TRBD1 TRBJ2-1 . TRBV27 CANSPGQGMNEQFF TGTGCCAACAGTCCGGGACAGGGGATGAATGAGCAGTTCTTC
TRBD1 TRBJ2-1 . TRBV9 CASSTHSDRGGNEQFF TGTGCCAGCAGCACGCACTCGGACAGGGGGGGCAATGAGCAGTTCTTC
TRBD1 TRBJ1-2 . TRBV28 CASSSSPGQGARYGYTF TGTGCCAGCAGTTCCTCCCCGGGACAGGGGGCGCGGTATGGCTACACCTTC
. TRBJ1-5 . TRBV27 CASSAGRWGDQPQHF TGTGCCAGCAGCGCGGGACGCTGGGGGGATCAGCCCCAGCATTTT
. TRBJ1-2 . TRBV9 CASSPQEIYGYTF TGTGCCAGCAGCCCCCAGGAGATTTATGGCTACACCTTC
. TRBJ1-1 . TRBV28 CASSSWDTAEAFF TGTGCCAGCAGTTCTTGGGACACTGCTGAAGCTTTCTTT
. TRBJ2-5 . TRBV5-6 CASSLERGQETQYF TGTGCCAGCAGCTTGGAAAGGGGGCAAGAGACCCAGTACTTC
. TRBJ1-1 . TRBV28 CASRGWNTEAFF TGTGCCAGCAGGGGCTGGAACACTGAAGCTTTCTTT
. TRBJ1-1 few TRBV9 CASSVGGVLNTEAFF TGTGCCAGCAGCGTAGGGGGGGTACTGAACACTGAAGCTTTCTTT
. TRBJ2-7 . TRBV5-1 CASSLVQGDEQYF TGCGCCAGCAGCTTGGTACAGGGTGACGAGCAGTACTTC
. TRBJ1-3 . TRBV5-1 CASSLESQNLQIGNTIYF TGCGCCAGCAGCTTGGAGTCACAAAACCTCCAAATAGGAAACACCATATATTTT
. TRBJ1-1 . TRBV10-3 CAISEGRQVVAFF TGTGCCATCAGTGAGGGGCGACAGGTCGTAGCTTTCTTT
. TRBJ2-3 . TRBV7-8 CASSLKPNVGTDTQYF TGTGCCAGCAGCTTGAAACCCAACGTTGGCACAGATACGCAGTATTTT
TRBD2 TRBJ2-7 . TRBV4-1 CASSLRLSGDWYEQYF TGCGCCAGCAGCCTCCGACTAAGCGGGGACTGGTACGAGCAGTACTTC
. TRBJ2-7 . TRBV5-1 CASSLSGDPEAYEQYF TGCGCCAGCAGCTTGTCGGGGGACCCCGAGGCCTACGAGCAGTACTTC
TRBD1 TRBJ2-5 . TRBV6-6 CASSPIGGKDRETQYF TGTGCCAGCAGCCCCATAGGGGGCAAGGATCGGGAGACCCAGTACTTC
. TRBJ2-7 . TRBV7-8 CASSLGGLGTATYEQYF TGTGCCAGCAGCTTAGGAGGTTTGGGGACGGCTACCTACGAGCAGTACTTC
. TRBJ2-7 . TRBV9 CASSPSGGSYEQYF TGTGCCAGCAGCCCAAGTGGGGGTTCCTACGAGCAGTACTTC
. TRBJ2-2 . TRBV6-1 CASSEARNRYDWVNTGELFF TGTGCCAGCAGTGAAGCTCGGAACCGATACGATTGGGTTAACACCGGGGAGCTGTTTTTT
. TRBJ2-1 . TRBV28 CASKAGALINEQFF TGTGCCAGTAAAGCAGGGGCCTTGATCAATGAGCAGTTCTTC
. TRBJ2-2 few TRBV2 CASSEALQNTGELFF TGTGCCAGCAGTGAAGCGCTGCAAAACACCGGGGAGCTGTTTTTT
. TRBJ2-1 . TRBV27 CASRDERSSYNEQFF TGTGCCAGCAGGGACGAGCGGAGCTCCTACAATGAGCAGTTCTTC
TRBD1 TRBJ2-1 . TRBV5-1 CASSWGQPRDNEQFF TGCGCCAGCAGCTGGGGACAGCCCAGGGACAATGAGCAGTTCTTC
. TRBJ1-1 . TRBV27 CASSFSGLSTEAFF TGTGCCAGCAGTTTTTCAGGTTTGAGCACTGAAGCTTTCTTT
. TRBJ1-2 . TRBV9 CASSPRGRGGYEYEQLGYTF TGTGCCAGCAGCCCGCGGGGTCGGGGGGGCTATGAGTATGAGCAGCTTGGCTACACCTTC
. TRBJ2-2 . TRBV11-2 CASRSGTGELFF TGTGCCAGCAGATCGGGCACCGGGGAGCTGTTTTTT
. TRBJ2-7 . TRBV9 CASNAWGGLDEQYF TGTGCCAGCAACGCCTGGGGGGGCCTGGACGAGCAGTACTTC
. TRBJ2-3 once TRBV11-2 CASSLPGDFATDTQYF TGTGCCAGCAGTCTTCCTGGGGACTTCGCCACAGATACGCAGTATTTT